This TCR beta chain is drawn from a study of shared clonotypes between healthy human individuals. Turning to the study itself: Each donor contributed plates that comprised three CD4 naive, three CD4 memory, two CD8 naive and one CD8 memory. Study-wide results and caveats: A reduction in generation probabilities was seen for non-shared clonotypes relative to those shared by all four donors. It was anticipated that sequencing depth would influence how many clonotypes donors shared.

Details on this clone: The antigen is unknown.

Trimming shortened V by 5 bases and J by 8 bases, and 10 bases separated the two germline ends. This CDR3 contains 12 residues. CDR1 is SGHTA, CDR2 FQGNSA, per germline. The protocol was immunoSEQ multiplex PCR, while the TCRdb copy is restricted to in-frame clones and leaves out a portion. The top ten clones hold roughly 1.1% of a sample with about 1.4 million clones, around 95% of them seen once. V usage is TRBV7-2 and J usage is TRBJ2-4, with unresolved D. This sequence originates from a man under 40 in good health. Sequencing was done on a sample of naive CD4+ T cells sorted from blood. Subset of the sample: CD45RA+ positively selected. CDR3 residues: CASSPSLYIQYF. The CDR3 DNA follows: TGTGCCAGCAGCCCATCATTGTACATTCAGTACTTC.